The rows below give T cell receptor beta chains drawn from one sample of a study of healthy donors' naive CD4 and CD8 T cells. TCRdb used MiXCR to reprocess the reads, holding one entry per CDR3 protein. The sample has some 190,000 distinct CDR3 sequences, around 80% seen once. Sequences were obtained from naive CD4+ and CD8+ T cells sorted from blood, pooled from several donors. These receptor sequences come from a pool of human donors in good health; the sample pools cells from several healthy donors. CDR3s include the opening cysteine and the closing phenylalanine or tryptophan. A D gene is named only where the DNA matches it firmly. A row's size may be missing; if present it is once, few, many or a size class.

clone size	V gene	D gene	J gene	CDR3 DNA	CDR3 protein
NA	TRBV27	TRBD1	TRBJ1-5	TGTGCCAGCACCTCGACAGGGGGCAATCAGCCCCAGCATTTT	CASTSTGGNQPQHF
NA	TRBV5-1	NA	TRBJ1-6	TGCGCCAGCAGGGGACAAGGTGCCCTGAATAATTCACCCCTCCACTTT	CASRGQGALNNSPLHF
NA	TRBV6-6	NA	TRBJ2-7	TGTGCCAGCAGTCCCCAGGGGGGTTCCTACGAGCAGTACTTC	CASSPQGGSYEQYF
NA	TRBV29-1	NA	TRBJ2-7	TGCAGCGTTCGGGCGGGAACCTACGAGCAGTACTTC	CSVRAGTYEQYF
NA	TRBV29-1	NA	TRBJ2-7	TGCAGCGCCAAAGTACTCTACGAGCAGTACTTC	CSAKVLYEQYF
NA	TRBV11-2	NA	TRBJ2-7	TGTGCCAGCAGCCCTTTAGGCACCTACGAGCAGTACTTC	CASSPLGTYEQYF
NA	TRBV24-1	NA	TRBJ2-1	TGTGCCACCAGTGATTTGCCCCTCAGGGAAATCAATGAGCAGTTCTTC	CATSDLPLREINEQFF
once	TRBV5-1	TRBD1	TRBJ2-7	TGCGCCAGCAGAAGGGACAGCACGTACGAGCAGTACTTC	CASRRDSTYEQYF
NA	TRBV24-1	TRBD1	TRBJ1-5	TGTGCCACCAGTGACCCTAAACCGACCGGGACAGACCCCAAAGTTGGCAATCAGCCCCAGCATTTT	CATSDPKPTGTDPKVGNQPQHF
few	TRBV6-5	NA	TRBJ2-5	TGTGCCAGCAGTCAAAGACAGGTCCAAGAGACCCAGTACTTC	CASSQRQVQETQYF
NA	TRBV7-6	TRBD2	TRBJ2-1	TGTGCCAGCAGCTCCAGACTAGCGGGAGGGAGCTCCTACAATGAGCAGTTCTTC	CASSSRLAGGSSYNEQFF
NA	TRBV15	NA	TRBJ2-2	TGTGCCACCAGCAGAGATACACTCCCGTCCGGGACGCGGAAACAGACCGGGGAGCTGTTTTTT	CATSRDTLPSGTRKQTGELFF
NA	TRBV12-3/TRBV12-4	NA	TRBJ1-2	TGTGCCAGCAGAAACCCTGGGGCCTATAGGGGCTACACCTTC	CASRNPGAYRGYTF
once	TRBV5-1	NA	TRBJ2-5	TGCGCCAGCAGCCGACTAGCACAGGGGTCCCAAGAGACCCAGTACTTC	CASSRLAQGSQETQYF
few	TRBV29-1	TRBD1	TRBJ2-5	TGCAGCGTTACAGGGGGAGAGACCCAGTACTTC	CSVTGGETQYF
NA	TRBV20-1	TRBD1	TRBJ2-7	TGCAGTACCCGACAGGGCGTCTACGAGCAGTACTTC	CSTRQGVYEQYF
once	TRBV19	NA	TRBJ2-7	TGTGCCAGTAGGGCCCAGACCTACGAGCAGTACTTC	CASRAQTYEQYF
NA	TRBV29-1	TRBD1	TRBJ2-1	TGCAGCGTGTCACCGGGACAGAAGTTCTCCTACAATGAGCAGTTCTTC	CSVSPGQKFSYNEQFF
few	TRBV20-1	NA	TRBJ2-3	TGCAGTGCTAGATTGGCGGGCAGGGATACGCAGTATTTT	CSARLAGRDTQYF
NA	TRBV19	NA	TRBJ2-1	TGTGCCAGTAGTATAATTGCAGGACCCTACAATGAGCAGTTCTTC	CASSIIAGPYNEQFF
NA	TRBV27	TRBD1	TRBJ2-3	TGTGCCAGCAGTTTAGAGAACAGGGGCCCAGATACGCAGTATTTT	CASSLENRGPDTQYF
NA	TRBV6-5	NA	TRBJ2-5	TGTGCCAGCAGTTACTCGACGGACCAAGAGACTCAGTACTTC	CASSYSTDQETQYF
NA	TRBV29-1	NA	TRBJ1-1	TGCAGCGTAGACGGTGGCACTGAAGCTTTCTTT	CSVDGGTEAFF
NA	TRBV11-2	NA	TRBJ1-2	TGTGCCAGCAGCCCCGGGACTGCCGATGGCTACACCTTC	CASSPGTADGYTF
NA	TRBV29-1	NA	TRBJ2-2	TGCAGCGTTGATGGCCGCGGGAACACCGGGGAGCTGTTTTTT	CSVDGRGNTGELFF
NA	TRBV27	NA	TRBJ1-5	TGTGCCAGCAGTCCGACGGGGGGGCAGCCCCAGCATTTT	CASSPTGGQPQHF
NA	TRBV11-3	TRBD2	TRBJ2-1	TGTGCCAGTAAGATAGCGGGAACGTACAATGAGCAGTTCTTC	CASKIAGTYNEQFF
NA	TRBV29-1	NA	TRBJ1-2	TGCAGCGTTAGTAACTATGGCTACACCTTC	CSVSNYGYTF
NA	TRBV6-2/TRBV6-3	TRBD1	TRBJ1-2	TGTGCCAGCAGTGCGGACAGGGGCACGCAGGGCTACACCTTC	CASSADRGTQGYTF
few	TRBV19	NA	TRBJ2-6	TGTGCCACCCAAATCTTCTCTGGGGCCAACGTCCTGACTTTC	CATQIFSGANVLTF
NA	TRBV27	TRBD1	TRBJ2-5	TGTGCCAGCAGTTCGGGGCATCAGGGGGCGAGGGAGACCCAGTACTTC	CASSSGHQGARETQYF
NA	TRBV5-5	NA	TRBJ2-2	TGTGCCAGCAGCCTCCGGGAGACCGGGGAGCTGTTTTTT	CASSLRETGELFF
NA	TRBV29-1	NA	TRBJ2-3	TGCAGCGTTGGGGGACAACTAAAAGATACGCAGTATTTT	CSVGGQLKDTQYF
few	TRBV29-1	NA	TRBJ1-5	TGCAGCGTTGAAGAGGCCAGGAATCAGCCCCAGCATTTT	CSVEEARNQPQHF
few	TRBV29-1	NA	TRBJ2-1	TGCAGCGCTGGCAGCCTTACCGTCGCCAATGAGCAGTTCTTC	CSAGSLTVANEQFF
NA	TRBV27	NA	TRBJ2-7	TGTGCCAGCAGTTTGACAGAAACCTACGAGCAGTACTTC	CASSLTETYEQYF
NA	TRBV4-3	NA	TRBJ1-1	TGCGCCAGCAGCCAAGTTCAGACTAACACTGAAGCTTTCTTT	CASSQVQTNTEAFF
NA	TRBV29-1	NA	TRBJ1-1	TGCAGCGCCGGAGGGATGTCGAGTCAACTTGAAGCTTTCTTT	CSAGGMSSQLEAFF
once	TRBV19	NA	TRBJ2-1	TGTGCCACCTACGCAGGGCCCGACCCTTTAAGCTCCTACAATGAGCAGTTCTTC	CATYAGPDPLSSYNEQFF
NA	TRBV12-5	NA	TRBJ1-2	TGTGCTAGTGGTTGGACACCTTGGGATGGCTACACCTTC	CASGWTPWDGYTF
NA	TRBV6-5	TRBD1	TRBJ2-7	TGTGCCAGCAGGGCTACCGGGACAGGGGACTACGAGCAGTACTTC	CASRATGTGDYEQYF
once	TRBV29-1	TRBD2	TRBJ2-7	TGCAGCGTACATGGACTAGGGGCCTACGAGCAGTACTTC	CSVHGLGAYEQYF
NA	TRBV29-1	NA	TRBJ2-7	TGCAGCGTTGAATGGGGCGAGCAGTACTTC	CSVEWGEQYF
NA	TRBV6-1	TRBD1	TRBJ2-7	TGTGCCAGCAGATCGGCCGGGACAGGGGGATACGAGCAGTACTTC	CASRSAGTGGYEQYF